Only one count was recorded for the clone carrying this T cell receptor (beta chain). Antigen specificity is unknown. TCR beta CDR3 regions were amplified from RNA transcripts. The workflow started with a first-round RT-PCR run with HTBI primers and then moved on to a second-round multiplex PCR. TCRdb reprocessed the multiplex PCR reads with MiXCR, giving one entry per CDR3 protein. The sample records 740,000 or so distinct CDR3 sequences, 40% being singletons. The data belong to a study of Graves' ophthalmopathy and Graves' hyperthyroidism. Background on the study: There was a collection of peripheral blood at initial diagnosis, before any treatment. Study-wide points: Blood also carried most expanded thyroid clonotypes exceeding 0.001 frequency. Both an approximately 71% sensitivity and a roughly 75% specificity characterized the model's predictions of ophthalmopathy progression.

The CDR3 length is 15 residues. Germline V gene data show CDR1 as SGHDN and CDR2 as FVKESK. V was pared by 1 base and J by 3 bases, with 3 bases of the junction left unmatched. The receptor comes from an adult man with Graves' ophthalmopathy. The sequencing sample was made of peripheral blood. V gene TRBV14 combines with J gene TRBJ2-1; TRBD2 agrees at 7 bases. In DNA form, the CDR3 reads TGTGCCAGCAGCCAAGCGAGCGGGAACTACAATGAGCAGTTCTTC. Amino acid sequence: CASSQASGNYNEQFF.